A single sample gave rise to the 21 T cell receptor beta chains below, sequenced in a study of T cell responses to AZD1222 COVID-19 vaccine. The protocol was immunoSEQ multiplex PCR, while the TCRdb copy is restricted to in-frame clones and leaves out a portion. This sample has 110,000 to 150,000 clones; under 95% occur once, and the top ten carry 1.5% to 2%. The material was peripheral blood, obtained on day 0 of AZD1222 vaccination. These receptors were collected from an adult in good health.

This chain connects TRBV4-3 to TRBJ2-3; D not resolved. Germline CDR1 is LGHNA and CDR2 is YSLEER. Trimming cost V 0 bases and J 4 bases, with 5 bases left between them. The CDR3 covers 13 residues. Here the CDR3 DNA reads TGCGCCAGCAGCCAAGATTACCCAGATACGCAGTATTTT. Translation: CASSQDYPDTQYF.

This clone was recorded only once. V and J are TRBV27 and TRBJ1-5, with D unresolved. CDR3 length equals 14 residues. Germline V CDR1 and CDR2: MNHEY, SMNVEV (reference sequence). Between the trimmed V and J ends, which lost 1 base and 2 bases, there was a span of 6 bases. In DNA form, the CDR3 reads TGTGCCAGCAGTTTATGGGGTGGCAATCAGCCCCAGCATTTT. It codes for CASSLWGGNQPQHF.

This clone came up a few times. The chain uses TRBV12-3 or TRBV12-4 and TRBJ2-1; 7 positions agree with TRBD1. The V gene end was trimmed by 6 bases and the J gene end by 8 bases; junction bases not matched to a gene: 7. The CDR3 is made up of 13 amino acids. Written as DNA, the CDR3 is TGTGCCAGCAGAGACATTACAGGGGATGAGCAGTTCTTC. Translation: CASRDITGDEQFF.

This chain uses TRBV2 with TRBJ1-1; unclear D gene. The V gene lost 6 bases and the J gene lost 10 bases, with 18 bases spanning the gap. The CDR3 extends over 13 amino acids. Germline loops: CDR1 SNHLY, CDR2 FYNNEI. Written as DNA, the CDR3 is TGTGCCAGCAGCCTCCCGAGGAACCAACTAGCTTTCTTT. It yields the protein CASSLPRNQLAFF.

The chain couples TRBV5-1 to TRBJ2-5; D not certain. The length of the CDR3 is 12 residues. CDR1 is SGHRS and CDR2 is YFSETQ in the germline V gene. V was cut by 3 bases and J by 5 bases, with 8 bases left in between. CDR3 in amino acids: CASSWDSETQYF. The CDR3 DNA is TGCGCCAGCAGCTGGGATTCGGAGACCCAGTACTTC.

A single count supports this clone. This chain connects TRBV19 to TRBJ1-6, with a weak D call TRBD1 (6 bases). The CDR3 runs to 13 residues. Looked up from germline, CDR1 is LNHDA and CDR2 is SQIVND (reference sequence). V lost 8 bases and J lost 5, with 10 bases in between. The CDR3: CASRGTHNSPLHF. CDR3 sequence (DNA): TGTGCCAGTCGCGGGACACATAATTCACCCCTCCACTTT.

The rearrangement joins TRBV19 to TRBJ2-3; 7 bases line up with TRBD2. This CDR3 comprises 13 residues. Germline V gives CDR1 LNHDA, CDR2 SQIVND (reference sequence). V was pared by 8 bases and J by 4 bases, with 6 bases of the junction left unmatched. The CDR3 DNA reads as TGTGCCAGTGCCACTAGCGTCCCAGATACGCAGTATTTT. Protein sequence: CASATSVPDTQYF.

This chain joins TRBV7-3 and TRBJ1-1; D gene unclear. This CDR3 spans 14 amino acids. Trimming cost V 2 bases and J 6 bases, with 13 bases left between them. Germline CDR1 reads SGHTA; CDR2 reads FQGTGA. The CDR3: CASSLDATRAEAFF. The CDR3 DNA is TGTGCCAGCAGCTTAGACGCGACTCGGGCTGAAGCTTTCTTT.

The J gene is TRBJ2-2, the V gene TRBV7-3; D gene uncertain. V was clipped by 1 base and J by 6 bases, with 6 bases between them. The CDR3 has 13 amino acids. In germline, CDR1 is SGHTA, CDR2 FQGTGA. The CDR3 region has the DNA TGTGCCAGCAGCTTAAACGTCCCCGGGGAGCTGTTTTTT. Protein product: CASSLNVPGELFF.

The CDR3 loop reads CASSRISLTYEQYF. As DNA, the CDR3 is TGTGCCAGCAGCCGTATCAGCTTAACCTACGAGCAGTACTTC. This chain links TRBV3-1 (or the pseudogene TRBV3-2) with TRBJ2-7; D remains unclear. This CDR3 spans 14 amino acids. Germline V gives CDR1 LGHDT, CDR2 YNNKEL (reference sequence). Trimming cost V 4 bases and J 2 bases, with 12 bases left between them.

The genes are TRBV2 and TRBJ1-6; unclear D gene. The CDR3 loop spans 15 amino acids. The V gene lost 6 bases and the J gene lost 1 base, with 10 bases spanning the gap. Germline V gives CDR1 SNHLY, CDR2 FYNNEI. The CDR3 bases are TGTGCCAGCAGGGGGTCTGGGTCCTATAATTCACCCCTCCACTTT. This codes for CASRGSGSYNSPLHF. The whole variable domain, filled in from reference TRBV2 and TRBJ1-6, reads EPEVTQTPSHQVTQMGQEVILRCVPISNHLYFYWYRQILGQKVEFLVSFYNNEISEKSEIFDDQFSVERPDGSNFTLKIRSTKLEDSAMYFCASRGSGSYNSPLHFGNGTRLTVT.

The chain carries TRBV28 and TRBJ1-2, with 8 positions matching TRBD1. The V gene end was trimmed by 3 bases and the J gene end by 4 bases; junction bases not matched to a gene: 1. The CDR3 sequence is 13 residues long. CDR1 is MDHEN and CDR2 is SYDVKM in the germline V gene. CDR3 loop: CASSFDRGYGYTF. The CDR3 DNA follows: TGTGCCAGCAGTTTCGACAGGGGCTATGGCTACACCTTC.

J is TRBJ1-2 and V is TRBV11-3, with D perhaps TRBD1 (5 bases). The length of the CDR3 is 13 residues. The germline V gene has CDR1 SGHNT and CDR2 YENEEA. Trimming cost V 5 bases and J 8 bases, with 15 bases left between them. The CDR3 nucleotides are TGTGCCAGCAGCGCCGCAAGGGGATTAGGCTACACCTTC. This gives the protein CASSAARGLGYTF.

The chain carries TRBV27 and TRBJ2-5; no definite D call. CDR3 length: 16 residues. The germline V gene encodes CDR1 MNHEY and CDR2 SMNVEV (reference sequence). Deletions cut 3 bases from V and 2 bases from J, with 16 bases between. The CDR3 DNA sequence: TGTGCCAGCAGTTTCGTTGGATGGTTCGGGCAAGAGACCCAGTACTTC. This translates into CASSFVGWFGQETQYF.

The rearrangement joins TRBV6-5 to TRBJ1-5; 8 bases match TRBD1. Germline-derived CDR1 and CDR2 are MNHEY and SVGAGI. The V gene end was trimmed by 1 base and the J gene end by 6 bases; junction bases not matched to a gene: 5. The CDR3 totals 15 residues. The CDR3 sequence is CASSYFRGRGQPQHF. As DNA, the CDR3 is TGTGCCAGCAGTTACTTCAGGGGGCGAGGTCAGCCCCAGCATTTT.

The V gene is TRBV4-2, the J gene TRBJ2-3, with a weak D call TRBD2 (6 bases). V was pared by 1 base and J by 6 bases, with 17 bases between. CDR1 and CDR2 from the germline V gene are LGHNA and YNFKEQ. The CDR3 extends over 16 amino acids. CDR3 in DNA: TGTGCCAGCAGCCAAGGATCGGTAGCGGTTTCGGATACGCAGTATTTT. Protein: CASSQGSVAVSDTQYF.

This chain joins TRBV5-1 and TRBJ2-3, with TRBD2 matching over 9 bases. The V gene's germline CDR1 is SGHRS and CDR2 YFSETQ. This CDR3 has 15 residues. Losses at the gene ends were 2 bases for V and 5 bases for J; bases not matched to a gene: 6. This CDR3 reads CASSLTLAGRDTQYF. CDR3 DNA: TGCGCCAGCAGCTTAACGCTAGCGGGGCGAGATACGCAGTATTTT.

Comment on this clone: Additional DNA sequences in this sample encode the identical CDR3. The chain employs TRBV4-3 and TRBJ2-5, with D possibly matching TRBD1 (5 bases). V was trimmed by 1 base and J by 4 bases, leaving 7 bases between them. The CDR3 length is 13 residues. Germline CDR1 and CDR2: LGHNA and YSLEER. In DNA form, the CDR3 reads TGCGCCAGCAGCCAAGGTCAGGGAGAGACCCAGTACTTC. Translating gives CASSQGQGETQYF.

The chain employs TRBV15 and TRBJ1-5, with 12 bases that match TRBD1. The CDR3 extends over 17 amino acids. Germline-derived CDR1 and CDR2 are LNHNV and YYDKDF (reference sequence). The V segment lost 3 bases and the J segment 4 bases; nucleotides outside the gene matches: 7. This CDR3 reads CATSRDRDRGRNQPQHF. The CDR3 coding sequence is TGTGCCACCAGCAGGGACCGGGACAGGGGGCGTAATCAGCCCCAGCATTTT.

The chain links TRBV12-3 or TRBV12-4 to TRBJ2-2; no clear D gene. Between the trimmed V and J ends, which lost 6 bases and 8 bases, there was a span of 10 bases. This CDR3 has 12 amino acids. The CDR3 loop is CASRPEIGELFF. CDR3 sequence (DNA): TGTGCCAGCAGACCTGAAATTGGGGAGCTGTTTTTT.

The chain joins TRBV7-8 to TRBJ1-1, with 7 bases aligning to TRBD1. The V gene's germline CDR1 is SGHVS and CDR2 FQNEAQ. V shed 5 bases and J 4 bases; nucleotides not matched to a gene: 7. The CDR3 is made up of 14 amino acids. The DNA of the CDR3 is TGTGCCAGCAGCCCCCGACAGGGTAGCACTGAAGCTTTCTTT. Translating gives CASSPRQGSTEAFF. Using reference TRBV7-8 and TRBJ1-1 for the parts outside the CDR3, the full variable domain is GAGVSQSPRYKVAKRGQDVALRCDPISGHVSLFWYQQALGQGPEFLTYFQNEAQLDKSGLPSDRFFAERPEGSVSTLKIQRTQQEDSAVYLCASSPRQGSTEAFFGQGTRLTVV.